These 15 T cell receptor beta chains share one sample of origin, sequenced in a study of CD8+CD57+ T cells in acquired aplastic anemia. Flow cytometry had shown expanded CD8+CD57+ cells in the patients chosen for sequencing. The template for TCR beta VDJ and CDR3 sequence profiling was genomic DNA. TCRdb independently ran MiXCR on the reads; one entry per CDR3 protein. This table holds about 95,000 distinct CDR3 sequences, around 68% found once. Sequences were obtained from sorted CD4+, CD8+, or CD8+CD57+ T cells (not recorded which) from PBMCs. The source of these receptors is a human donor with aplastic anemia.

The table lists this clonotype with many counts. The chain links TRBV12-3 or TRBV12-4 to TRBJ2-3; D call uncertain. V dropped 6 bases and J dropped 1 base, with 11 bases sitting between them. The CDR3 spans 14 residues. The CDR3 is CASSPPYGTDTQYF. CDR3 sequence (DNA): TGTGCCAGCAGCCCCCCCTACGGCACAGATACGCAGTATTTT.

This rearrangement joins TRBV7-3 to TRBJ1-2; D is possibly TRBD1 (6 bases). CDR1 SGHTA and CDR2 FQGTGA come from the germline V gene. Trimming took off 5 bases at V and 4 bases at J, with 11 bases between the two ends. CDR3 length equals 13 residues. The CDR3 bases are TGTGCCAGCAGCCGCGGGGGCACCTATGGCTACACCTTC. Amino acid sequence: CASSRGGTYGYTF.

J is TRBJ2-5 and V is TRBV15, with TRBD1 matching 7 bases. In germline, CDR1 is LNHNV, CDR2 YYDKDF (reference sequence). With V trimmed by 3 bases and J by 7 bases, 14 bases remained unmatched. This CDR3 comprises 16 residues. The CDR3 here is CATSSALGQVFGTQYF. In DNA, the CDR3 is TGTGCCACCAGCAGCGCCCTCGGACAGGTCTTTGGGACCCAGTACTTC.

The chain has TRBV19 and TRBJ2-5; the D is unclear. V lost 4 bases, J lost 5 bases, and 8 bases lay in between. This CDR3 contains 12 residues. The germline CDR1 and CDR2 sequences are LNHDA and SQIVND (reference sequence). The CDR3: CASSKSEETQYF. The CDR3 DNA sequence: TGTGCCAGTAGTAAGTCTGAGGAGACCCAGTACTTC.

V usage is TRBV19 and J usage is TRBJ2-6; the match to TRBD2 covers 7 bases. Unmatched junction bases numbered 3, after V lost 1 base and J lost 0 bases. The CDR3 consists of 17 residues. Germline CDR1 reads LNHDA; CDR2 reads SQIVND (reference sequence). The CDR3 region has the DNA TGTGCCAGTAGTATAGTAGCGGGTCCCTCTGGGGCCAACGTCCTGACTTTC. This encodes CASSIVAGPSGANVLTF.

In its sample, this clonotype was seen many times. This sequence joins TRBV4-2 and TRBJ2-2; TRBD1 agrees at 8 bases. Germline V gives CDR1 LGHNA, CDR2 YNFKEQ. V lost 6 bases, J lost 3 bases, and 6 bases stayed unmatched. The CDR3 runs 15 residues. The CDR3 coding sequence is TGTGCCAGCAGTCCCGGGACAGGAGACACCGGGGAGCTGTTTTTT. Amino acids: CASSPGTGDTGELFF.

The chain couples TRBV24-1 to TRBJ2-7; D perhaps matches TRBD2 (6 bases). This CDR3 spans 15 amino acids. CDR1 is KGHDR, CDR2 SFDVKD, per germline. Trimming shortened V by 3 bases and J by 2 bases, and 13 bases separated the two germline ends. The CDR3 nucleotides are TGTGCCACCAGTGATGCTAGCGACGGACCCTACGAGCAGTACTTC. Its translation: CATSDASDGPYEQYF.

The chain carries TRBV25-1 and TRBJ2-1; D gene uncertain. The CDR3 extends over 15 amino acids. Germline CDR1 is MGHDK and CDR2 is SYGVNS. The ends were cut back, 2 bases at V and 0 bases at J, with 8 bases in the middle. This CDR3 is CASSEGESSYNEQFF. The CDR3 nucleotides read TGTGCCAGCAGTGAAGGAGAGAGCTCCTACAATGAGCAGTTCTTC.

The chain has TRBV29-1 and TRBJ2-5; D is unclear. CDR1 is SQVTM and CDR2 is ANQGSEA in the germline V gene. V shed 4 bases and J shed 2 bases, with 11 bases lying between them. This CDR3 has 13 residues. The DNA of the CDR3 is TGCAGCGTTGTAAGTCAGAGGCAAGAGACCCAGTACTTC. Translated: CSVVSQRQETQYF.

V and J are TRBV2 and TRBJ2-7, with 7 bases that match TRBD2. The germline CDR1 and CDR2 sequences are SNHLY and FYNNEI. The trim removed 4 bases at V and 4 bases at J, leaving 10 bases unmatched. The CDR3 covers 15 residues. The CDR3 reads CASSVLSSGTYEQYF. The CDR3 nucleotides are TGTGCCAGCAGTGTCCTTTCAAGCGGGACTTACGAGCAGTACTTC.

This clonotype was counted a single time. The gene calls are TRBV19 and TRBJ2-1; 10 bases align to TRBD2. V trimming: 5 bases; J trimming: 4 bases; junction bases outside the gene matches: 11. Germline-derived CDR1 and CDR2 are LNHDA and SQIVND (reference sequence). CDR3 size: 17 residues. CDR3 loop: CASSWGASGGPYNEQFF. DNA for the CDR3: TGTGCCAGTAGTTGGGGGGCTAGCGGGGGCCCTTACAATGAGCAGTTCTTC.

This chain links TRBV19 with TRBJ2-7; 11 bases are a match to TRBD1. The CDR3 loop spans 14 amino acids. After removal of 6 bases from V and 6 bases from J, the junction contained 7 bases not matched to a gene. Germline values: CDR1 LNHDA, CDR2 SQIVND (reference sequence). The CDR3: CASRAGTGGREQYF. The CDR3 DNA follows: TGTGCCAGTAGGGCCGGGACAGGGGGTCGCGAGCAGTACTTC.

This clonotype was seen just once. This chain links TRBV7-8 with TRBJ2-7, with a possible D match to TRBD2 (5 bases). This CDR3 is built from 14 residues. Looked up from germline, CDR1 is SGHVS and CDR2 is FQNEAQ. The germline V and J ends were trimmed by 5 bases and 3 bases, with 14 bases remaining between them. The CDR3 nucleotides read TGTGCCAGCAGCGGTCTAGATAGCGTCTACGAGCAGTACTTC. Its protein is CASSGLDSVYEQYF.

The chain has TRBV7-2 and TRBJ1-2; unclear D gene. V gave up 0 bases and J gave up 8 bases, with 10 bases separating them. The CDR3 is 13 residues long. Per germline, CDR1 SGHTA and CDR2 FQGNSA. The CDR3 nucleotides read TGTGCCAGCAGCTTAGCAATGGTAGGGGGCTACACCTTC. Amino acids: CASSLAMVGGYTF.

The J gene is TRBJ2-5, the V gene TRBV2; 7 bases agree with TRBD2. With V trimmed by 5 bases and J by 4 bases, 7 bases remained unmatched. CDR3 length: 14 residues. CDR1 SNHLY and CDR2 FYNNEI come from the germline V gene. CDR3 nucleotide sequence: TGTGCCAGCAGTTTCCAGGGAGGGGTAGAGACCCAGTACTTC. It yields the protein CASSFQGGVETQYF.